The 16 T cell receptor beta chains given below trace back to one sample, sequenced in a study of cytotoxic CD8 clonotypes in ibrutinib-treated CLL. Measured with immunoSEQ multiplex PCR; TCRdb has only the in-frame clones, and not every one. This sample has roughly 220,000 clones; approximately 75% occur once, and the top ten carry around 10%. The sample was PBMCs, taken after 12 months of ibrutinib treatment. All receptors come from a human donor with chronic lymphocytic leukemia.

The rearrangement uses TRBV19 and TRBJ1-3; D unresolved. Germline loops: CDR1 LNHDA, CDR2 SQIVND (reference sequence). The CDR3 loop spans 15 amino acids. V lost 3 bases to trimming and J lost 0 bases, with 9 bases between them. CDR3 DNA: TGTGCCAGTAGTATTATTCAGAGCTCTGGAAACACCATATATTTT. This encodes CASSIIQSSGNTIYF.

Concerning this clone: In the same sample, other DNA sequences code for this CDR3. The genes are TRBV30 and TRBJ2-5; perhaps TRBD2 as D (5 bases). The CDR3 extends over 13 amino acids. Germline V lookup: CDR1 GTSNPN, CDR2 SVGIG (reference sequence). Between the trimmed V and J ends, which lost 4 bases and 7 bases, there was a span of 16 bases. The CDR3 region is CAWNPGGIGTQYF. CDR3 nucleotide sequence: TGTGCCTGGAACCCCGGAGGCATTGGGACCCAGTACTTC.

This clone was seen a handful of times. The chain carries TRBV6-5 and TRBJ1-3; D gene unclear. Trimming cost V 0 bases and J 0 bases, with 9 bases left between them. From germline, CDR1 is MNHEY and CDR2 SVGAGI. The CDR3 is 16 amino acids. The CDR3 spells CASSYSIKHSGNTIYF. The CDR3 DNA reads as TGTGCCAGCAGTTACTCGATTAAGCACTCTGGAAACACCATATATTTT.

V and J are TRBV5-1 and TRBJ2-1; D not resolved. V was shortened by 1 base and J by 8 bases, with 7 bases between the two germline ends. The CDR3 has 12 residues. Germline lookup yields CDR1 SGHRS and CDR2 YFSETQ. For the CDR3, the DNA is TGCGCCAGCAGCTTGTTTGCGGATGAGCAGTTCTTC. Residues: CASSLFADEQFF.

There are a few counts of this clone. V and J are TRBV19 and TRBJ1-2; possibly TRBD1 for D (5 bases). Trimming removed 10 bases at V and 5 bases at J, with 20 bases between. This CDR3 spans 14 amino acids. Per the germline V gene, CDR1 is LNHDA and CDR2 is SQIVND (reference sequence). This chain's CDR3 is CATYHQQAVYGYTF. The CDR3 nucleotides are TGTGCCACCTACCACCAACAGGCTGTGTATGGCTACACCTTC.

This chain joins TRBV2 and TRBJ1-2; D is unresolved. The V gene's germline CDR1 is SNHLY and CDR2 FYNNEI. V shed 3 bases and J shed 1 base, with 3 bases lying between them. The CDR3 is made up of 12 amino acids. CDR3 bases: TGTGCCAGCAGTGAGAGTAACTATGGCTACACCTTC. This translates into CASSESNYGYTF. The entire variable domain, with the rest obtained from reference TRBV2 and TRBJ1-2, is as follows: EPEVTQTPSHQVTQMGQEVILRCVPISNHLYFYWYRQILGQKVEFLVSFYNNEISEKSEIFDDQFSVERPDGSNFTLKIRSTKLEDSAMYFCASSESNYGYTFGSGTRLTVV.

The chain carries TRBV5-1 and TRBJ1-2; TRBD1 matches at 10 bases. V lost 5 bases to trimming and J lost 8 bases; unmatched junction nucleotides: 6. Per the germline V gene, CDR1 is SGHRS and CDR2 is YFSETQ. This CDR3 spans 13 amino acids. As DNA, the CDR3 is TGCGCCAGCAGGCCCGGGACAGGGGACGGCTACACCTTC. Residues: CASRPGTGDGYTF. The whole variable domain, filled in from reference TRBV5-1 and TRBJ1-2, reads KAGVTQTPRYLIKTRGQQVTLSCSPISGHRSVSWYQQTPGQGLQFLFEYFSETQRNKGNFPGRFSGRQFSNSRSEMNVSTLELGDSALYLCASRPGTGDGYTFGSGTRLTVV.

This clone was recorded once. CDR3 sequence reads: CASSFPSSSDTQYF. The DNA for the CDR3 is TGCGCCAGCAGCTTCCCTAGCAGCTCAGATACGCAGTATTTT. V usage is TRBV5-1 and J usage is TRBJ2-3; a possible D gene is TRBD2 (5 bases). Per the germline V gene, CDR1 is SGHRS and CDR2 is YFSETQ. The CDR3 covers 14 residues. V was trimmed by 2 bases and J by 4 bases, leaving 11 bases between them.

The chain recombines TRBV5-1 with TRBJ1-1, with D possibly TRBD1 on 5 matching bases. Trimming cost V 2 bases and J 1 base, with 12 bases left between them. CDR3 size: 15 residues. Germline values: CDR1 SGHRS, CDR2 YFSETQ. CDR3: CASSLIPGENTEAFF. The CDR3 DNA follows: TGCGCCAGCAGCTTAATTCCGGGGGAGAACACTGAAGCTTTCTTT.

This chain connects TRBV6-6 to TRBJ2-1, with a tentative D call TRBD2 (5 bases). Trimming removed 6 bases at V and 12 bases at J, with 15 bases between. In germline, CDR1 is MNHNY, CDR2 SVGAGI (reference sequence). The CDR3 totals 12 residues. The CDR3 loop reads CASSPRVVGQFF. CDR3 bases: TGTGCCAGCAGCCCGAGGGTGGTCGGGCAGTTCTTC.

This clone has just one count. V and J are TRBV25-1 and TRBJ1-3; D is possibly TRBD1 (5 bases). CDR3 length equals 17 residues. Germline loops: CDR1 MGHDK, CDR2 SYGVNS. Trimming took off 3 bases at V and 4 bases at J, with 19 bases between the two ends. CDR3 residues: CASSDRRGFLRGNTIYF. As DNA, the CDR3 is TGTGCCAGCAGTGATAGGCGGGGGTTTTTAAGAGGAAACACCATATATTTT.

The genes are TRBV4-1 and TRBJ2-1, with D perhaps matching TRBD1 (6 bases). Deletions cut 4 bases from V and 14 bases from J, with 15 bases between. Germline V lookup: CDR1 MGHRA, CDR2 YSYEKL. The CDR3 contains 12 residues. The CDR3 DNA sequence: TGCGCCAGCAGCCCACCGAGGGGGTTGGAGTTCTTC. It codes for CASSPPRGLEFF.

The V call is TRBV4-1, the J call TRBJ2-7; D is ambiguous. Germline CDR1 and CDR2: MGHRA and YSYEKL. The CDR3 is 13 residues long. V dropped 0 bases and J dropped 6 bases, with 9 bases sitting between them. The CDR3 nucleotides are TGCGCCAGCAGCCAAGATTGGGTCAGCGAGCAGTACTTC. Translation gives CASSQDWVSEQYF.

The chain has TRBV6-1 and TRBJ2-7; D gene uncertain. The CDR3 contains 15 residues. V gave up 1 base and J gave up 2 bases, with 12 bases separating them. Germline CDR1 reads MNHNS; CDR2 reads SASEGT. The CDR3 here is CASSEEVTPPYEQYF. The DNA for the CDR3 is TGTGCCAGCAGTGAAGAGGTAACCCCTCCCTACGAGCAGTACTTC.

The chain joins TRBV10-1 to TRBJ2-7; D may be TRBD2 (5 bases). This CDR3 has 15 residues. Per germline, CDR1 WNHNN and CDR2 SYGVQD (reference sequence). With 2 bases removed from V and 0 bases from J, the gap between germline ends came to 11 bases. Here the CDR3 DNA reads TGCGCCAGCAGTGAGCCAGCGGCCCCCTCCTACGAGCAGTACTTC. Residues: CASSEPAAPSYEQYF.

The CDR3 DNA sequence: TGTGCCATCAGTGACCTCGGAGGGGAAGGGCCCCAGCATTTT. Encoded protein: CAISDLGGEGPQHF. The chain uses TRBV10-3 and TRBJ1-5, with a weak D call TRBD1 (5 bases). CDR1 is ENHRY, CDR2 SYGVKD, per germline. Deletions cut 3 bases from V and 9 bases from J, with 15 bases between. The CDR3 is 14 amino acids.